A selection of T cell receptor beta chains follows, all from one sample in a study of blood T cell repertoires in COVID-19. Profiling relied on immunoSEQ multiplex PCR, and the TCRdb table lists in-frame clones only, not all of them. The sample includes around 78,000 clones, 90% of them seen just once. Input material: peripheral blood. Receptors originate from a woman aged 45-59 years in a cohort sampled during active COVID-19. CDR3s include the opening cysteine and the closing phenylalanine or tryptophan. A D gene is named only where the DNA matches it firmly. The size of a clone is reported for some rows only, either as once, few or many, or as a class for expanded clones.

len,d_gene,v_gene,abundance,j_gene,CDR3nt,CDR3aa
15,TRBD1,TRBV28,-,TRBJ1-5,TGTGCCAGCAGTTTAGGGACAGGGGGTAAGCAGCCCCAGCATTTT,CASSLGTGGKQPQHF
15,TRBD1,TRBV7-7,-,TRBJ2-3,TGTGCCAGCAGCGAGACGGGACAGGGGATAGATACGCAGTATTTT,CASSETGQGIDTQYF
15,TRBD1,TRBV2,once,TRBJ1-1,TGTGCCACCGGACAGGAGGGCAGCATGAACACTGAAGCTTTCTTT,CATGQEGSMNTEAFF
16,-,TRBV3-1/TRBV3-2,-,TRBJ2-7,TGTGCCAGCAGCCAAGCTACCGGGGGGCGCAGCTACGAGCAGTACTTC,CASSQATGGRSYEQYF
18,TRBD1,TRBV28,-,TRBJ1-4,TGTGCCAGCAGTACCGCAGTCTTCGGGACAGCAACTAATGAAAAACTGTTTTTT,CASSTAVFGTATNEKLFF
13,TRBD2,TRBV3-1/TRBV3-2,-,TRBJ2-1,TGTGCCAGCAGCTTTCGGGGGGACAATGAGCAGTTCTTC,CASSFRGDNEQFF
13,-,TRBV28,-,TRBJ2-5,TGTGCCAGCAACCTGGGACATCGAGAGACCCAGTACTTC,CASNLGHRETQYF
17,TRBD2,TRBV11-2,-,TRBJ2-3,TGTGCCAGCAGCCCTAGACTAGCGGGAGGTCGCACAGATACGCAGTATTTT,CASSPRLAGGRTDTQYF
15,TRBD1,TRBV6-5,-,TRBJ2-7,TGTGCCAGCAGCCCCCCGGGACAGTCCTGGCTCCTGCAGTACTTC,CASSPPGQSWLLQYF
13,-,TRBV18,-,TRBJ1-1,TGTGCCAGCTCACCACCCCCAAACACTGAAGCTTTCTTT,CASSPPPNTEAFF
15,-,TRBV3-1/TRBV3-2,-,TRBJ2-5,TGTGCCAGCAGCCCGCCCGGGCCTCGGGGGGAGACCCAGTACTTC,CASSPPGPRGETQYF
14,-,TRBV2,-,TRBJ2-7,TGTGCCAGCAGTGAAGCGGGGGGCTCCTACGAGCAGTACTTC,CASSEAGGSYEQYF
18,TRBD2,TRBV14,-,TRBJ2-2,TGTGCCAGCAGCCAAGAAGTTTGGCTAGCGGGGGCCACCGGGGAGCTGTTTTTT,CASSQEVWLAGATGELFF
15,-,TRBV3-1/TRBV3-2,-,TRBJ1-2,TGTGCCAGCAGCTTAATTTTAAGCGACGGGGAGGGTCCCACCTTC,CASSLILSDGEGPTF
13,-,TRBV6-1,-,TRBJ1-5,TGTGCCAGCAGTGAACGGAGAGATCAGCCCCAGCATTTT,CASSERRDQPQHF
15,TRBD1,TRBV7-8,few,TRBJ2-2,TGTGCCAGCAGCTGGGACAGGAGGAAGACCGGGGAGCTGTTTTTT,CASSWDRRKTGELFF
13,-,TRBV27,-,TRBJ2-7,TGTGCCAGCAGTTTAATGGCGGACTACGAGCAGTACTTC,CASSLMADYEQYF
18,-,TRBV21-1,once,TRBJ2-5,TGTGCCAGCAGCAAAGAGGGCCTGGAGCGGGAGGTAGGAGAGACCCAGTACTTC,CASSKEGLEREVGETQYF
16,TRBD1,TRBV7-8,-,TRBJ2-3,TGTGCCAGCAGCCAAGACGACAGGGGGCGGGCAGATACGCAGTATTTT,CASSQDDRGRADTQYF
15,-,TRBV5-8,-,TRBJ1-4,TGTGCCAGCAGCTCGGACCTCGACGGGGTAGGAAAACTGTTTTTT,CASSSDLDGVGKLFF
15,-,TRBV29-1,-,TRBJ1-5,TGCAGCGTTGGGGCAGGCCCCTCCGGCAATCAGCCCCAGCATTTT,CSVGAGPSGNQPQHF
14,-,TRBV7-2,-,TRBJ2-7,TGTGCCAGCAGCCCTCGGACAAGCACCTACGAGCAGTACTTC,CASSPRTSTYEQYF
17,-,TRBV9,-,TRBJ1-1,TGTGCCAGCAGCGTAGTGTCAGGGGAAGGGGGAAGGACTGAAGCTTTCTTT,CASSVVSGEGGRTEAFF
13,TRBD1,TRBV6-5,-,TRBJ1-1,TGTGCCAGTGGAACAGGGGTCGGCACTGAAGCTTTCTTT,CASGTGVGTEAFF
13,TRBD2,TRBV2,-,TRBJ2-7,TGTGCCAGCACCACGGGAGGGGGGTACGAGCAGTACTTC,CASTTGGGYEQYF